A single sample is the source of the 28 T cell receptor beta chains below, sequenced in a study of post-analysis software for immune sequencing data. Presence of unique molecular identifiers characterized the TCR beta cDNA libraries. TCRdb reprocessed the PCR reads via MiXCR and lists one record per CDR3 protein. The table has hundreds of thousands of distinct CDR3 sequences, approximately 50% seen once. No antigen has been identified for these receptors. Overall study results and limits: Comparison of patients with controls showed roughly five TRBV segments more frequent in patients, TRBV5-6, TRBV5-1 and TRBV20-1 among them.

Sequencing was carried out using blood. These receptors all come from a girl between 5 and 17 years old with multiple sclerosis.

This clonotype came up a few times. The chain joins TRBV7-2 to TRBJ1-6, with 7 bases matching TRBD1. The CDR3 is 15 amino acids. Germline CDR1 reads SGHTA; CDR2 reads FQGNSA. After removal of 1 base from V and 7 bases from J, the junction contained 4 bases not matched to a gene. The CDR3 sequence is CASSLGVQGNSPLHF. In DNA form, the CDR3 reads TGTGCCAGCAGCTTAGGTGTACAGGGGAATTCACCCCTCCACTTT.

This clonotype was found a few times. This chain uses TRBV9 with TRBJ1-2; a weak D match, TRBD1 (6 bases). The V gene lost 7 bases and the J gene lost 4 bases, with 14 bases spanning the gap. The CDR3 extends over 13 amino acids. Germline V CDR1 and CDR2: SGDLS, YYNGEE. Here the CDR3 DNA reads TGTGCCAGCGTCCAGACAGGATCCTATGGCTACACCTTC. Its protein product is CASVQTGSYGYTF.

Only a few counts were recorded for this clonotype. The CDR3: CAISQGRGGNQPQHF. Here the CDR3 DNA reads TGTGCCATCAGCCAGGGGCGCGGAGGCAATCAGCCCCAGCATTTT. This rearrangement joins TRBV10-3 to TRBJ1-5, with a weak D call TRBD1 (6 bases). CDR1 ENHRY and CDR2 SYGVKD come from the germline V gene. The CDR3 is 15 amino acids. The V gene lost 6 bases and the J gene lost 2 bases, with 14 bases spanning the gap.

The V and J genes are TRBV15 and TRBJ2-7; TRBD2 agrees at 7 bases. CDR3 length: 19 amino acids. Trimming at V came to 0 bases and at J to 2 bases, leaving 16 bases not matched to a gene. Per germline, CDR1 LNHNV and CDR2 YYDKDF (reference sequence). The CDR3 region has the DNA TGTGCCACCAGCAGAGATATTATTGTAGTGCGGGAGAGGACCTACGAGCAGTACTTC. Translation gives CATSRDIIVVRERTYEQYF.

This clonotype was observed a few times. The chain has TRBV20-1 and TRBJ2-3, with D hard to call. Germline values: CDR1 DFQATT, CDR2 SNEGSKA (reference sequence). The CDR3 totals 14 residues. Trimming removed 4 bases at V and 2 bases at J, with 13 bases between. The CDR3 nucleotides read TGCAGTGCTACTGCCCCATCCGCCACAGATACGCAGTATTTT. As protein: CSATAPSATDTQYF.

V is TRBV20-1 and J is TRBJ1-5; D is unresolved. CDR1 is DFQATT and CDR2 is SNEGSKA in the germline V gene (reference sequence). The CDR3 extends over 15 amino acids. The germline V and J ends were trimmed by 3 bases and 0 bases, with 12 bases remaining between them. The CDR3 region is CSARVDGYSNQPQHF. DNA for the CDR3: TGCAGTGCTAGGGTCGATGGATATAGCAATCAGCCCCAGCATTTT.

The chain employs TRBV5-1 and TRBJ2-1; 7 bases are a match to TRBD1. The germline V gene encodes CDR1 SGHRS and CDR2 YFSETQ. After removal of 0 bases from V and 1 base from J, the junction contained 4 bases not matched to a gene. This CDR3 is 16 amino acids long. The chain's CDR3 is CASSLGLRGSYNEQFF. In DNA form, the CDR3 reads TGCGCCAGCAGCTTGGGTCTCAGGGGGTCCTACAATGAGCAGTTCTTC.

The chain employs TRBV20-1 and TRBJ2-1; 10 positions agree with TRBD2. The germline CDR1 and CDR2 sequences are DFQATT and SNEGSKA (reference sequence). The CDR3 totals 15 residues. J was trimmed by 11 bases and V by 5 bases; bases with no gene match: 15. The chain's CDR3 is CSAGSPGLAFDKQFF. The CDR3 DNA sequence: TGCAGTGCTGGGAGCCCGGGACTAGCGTTCGATAAGCAGTTCTTC.

This clonotype was observed a single time. The rearrangement uses TRBV7-6 and TRBJ2-4; TRBD2 is a possible D gene (6 bases). The CDR3 covers 18 residues. Deletions cut 2 bases from V and 0 bases from J, with 17 bases between. Germline loops: CDR1 SGHVS, CDR2 FNYEAQ. The CDR3 reads CASSLTQGGYLAKNIQYF. The DNA for the CDR3 is TGTGCCAGCAGCTTAACCCAGGGAGGCTACTTAGCCAAAAACATTCAGTACTTC.

The chain joins TRBV6-5 to TRBJ1-5, with D perhaps TRBD1 (6 bases). CDR1 and CDR2 from the germline V gene are MNHEY and SVGAGI. The CDR3 is 15 residues long. V dropped 5 bases and J dropped 6 bases, with 17 bases sitting between them. The chain's CDR3 is CASSAGAGKGQPQHF. The CDR3, as DNA: TGTGCCAGCAGTGCGGGGGCAGGTAAAGGTCAGCCCCAGCATTTT.

The chain is built from TRBV12-3 or TRBV12-4 and TRBJ1-6; 11 bases match TRBD1. The CDR3 is 16 amino acids. The junction had 8 bases not matched to a gene; V was cut back by 3 bases and J by 10 bases. CDR3 residues: CASSFSRTGGKSPLHF. CDR3 DNA: TGTGCCAGCAGTTTTTCACGGACAGGGGGCAAGTCACCCCTCCACTTT.

This chain connects TRBV29-1 to TRBJ1-1; weak D call: TRBD1 (5 bases). V lost 4 bases and J 1 base, leaving 13 bases between the germline ends. The CDR3 sequence is 14 residues long. Germline-derived CDR1 and CDR2 are SQVTM and ANQGSEA. The CDR3: CSVVGDRGNTEAFF. The CDR3 DNA reads as TGCAGCGTTGTTGGTGACAGAGGGAACACTGAAGCTTTCTTT.

This clonotype has a count of ten or more. V is TRBV7-9 and J is TRBJ2-1; 14 positions match TRBD2. J lost 6 bases, V lost 5 bases, and 9 bases had no gene match. The CDR3 loop spans 17 amino acids. Germline CDR1 is SEHNR and CDR2 is FQNEAQ (reference sequence). The CDR3 here is CASSQGTSGSEVNEQFF. CDR3 nucleotide sequence: TGTGCCAGCAGCCAGGGGACTAGCGGGAGTGAGGTCAATGAGCAGTTCTTC.

This chain connects TRBV3-1 to TRBJ2-7; D might be TRBD2 (7 bases). Per germline, CDR1 LGHDT and CDR2 YNNKEL (reference sequence). Trimming cost V 3 bases and J 8 bases, with 20 bases left between them. The CDR3 extends over 15 amino acids. The CDR3 nucleotides are TGTGCCAGCAGCCATGGCGGGGGCGATACAGGCAAGCAGTACTTC. It codes for CASSHGGGDTGKQYF.

The V call is TRBV5-1, the J call TRBJ2-5; 8 positions match TRBD1. Losses at the gene ends were 4 bases for V and 4 bases for J; bases not matched to a gene: 12. This CDR3 has 16 residues. The germline V gene has CDR1 SGHRS and CDR2 YFSETQ. Here the CDR3 DNA reads TGCGCCAGCAGCCTCATCTCCGGGACAGGTGGAGAGACCCAGTACTTC. This sequence encodes CASSLISGTGGETQYF. The whole variable domain, remainder taken from reference TRBV5-1 and TRBJ2-5, is KAGVTQTPRYLIKTRGQQVTLSCSPISGHRSVSWYQQTPGQGLQFLFEYFSETQRNKGNFPGRFSGRQFSNSRSEMNVSTLELGDSALYLCASSLISGTGGETQYFGPGTRLLVL.

V gene TRBV9 combines with J gene TRBJ1-2, with TRBD1 as a possible D gene (5 bases). CDR3 size: 14 residues. Between the trimmed V and J ends, which lost 4 bases and 4 bases, there was a span of 14 bases. The germline CDR1 and CDR2 sequences are SGDLS and YYNGEE. The CDR3 spells CASSLGEGPYGYTF. The CDR3 coding sequence is TGTGCCAGCAGCCTGGGGGAGGGTCCCTATGGCTACACCTTC.

V usage is TRBV6-5 and J usage is TRBJ1-1; D is perhaps TRBD1 (5 bases). V shed 4 bases and J shed 5 bases, with 14 bases lying between them. This CDR3 is built from 14 residues. Germline V lookup: CDR1 MNHEY, CDR2 SVGAGI. CDR3 protein: CASSSKGWGTEAFF. In nucleotides, the CDR3 is TGTGCCAGCAGTTCCAAGGGGTGGGGGACTGAAGCTTTCTTT.

This clonotype was observed a handful of times. The chain couples TRBV6-1 to TRBJ2-7; the match to TRBD2 covers 7 bases. The CDR3 length is 16 residues. J gave up 0 bases and V 1 base, and 6 bases lay outside the gene matches. Germline CDR1 and CDR2: MNHNS and SASEGT. CDR3 sequence: CASSEVAGPSSYEQYF. CDR3 DNA sequence: TGTGCCAGCAGTGAAGTAGCGGGCCCAAGCTCCTACGAGCAGTACTTC.

The rearrangement joins TRBV20-1 to TRBJ1-2; maybe TRBD1 (5 bases). The V end lost 3 bases, the J end lost 2 bases, and 13 bases lay between the germline ends. The CDR3 is 14 residues long. Germline V lookup: CDR1 DFQATT, CDR2 SNEGSKA (reference sequence). The CDR3 coding sequence is TGCAGTGCTAGTCCCCACAGGAGGAACTATGGCTACACCTTC. This encodes CSASPHRRNYGYTF.

The chain couples TRBV29-1 to TRBJ2-7; a possible D gene is TRBD1 (6 bases). The germline V and J ends were trimmed by 4 bases and 2 bases, with 18 bases remaining between them. Looked up from germline, CDR1 is SQVTM and CDR2 is ANQGSEA. The CDR3 runs 15 residues. CDR3 sequence: CSVVPSGRDTYEQYF. The CDR3 DNA follows: TGCAGCGTTGTTCCTTCCGGACGGGACACCTACGAGCAGTACTTC.

This clonotype was found a few times. J is TRBJ2-2 and V is TRBV2; TRBD2 matches at 8 bases. This CDR3 is built from 13 residues. Germline V gene sequence: CDR1 SNHLY, CDR2 FYNNEI. With V trimmed by 8 bases and J by 1 base, 0 bases remained unmatched. The CDR3 reads CASRGGNTGELFF. In DNA, the CDR3 is TGTGCCAGCCGGGGGGGGAACACCGGGGAGCTGTTTTTT.

CDR3 nucleotide sequence: TGTGCCAGCAGCGCGGCACAAACAGCCTTTACAGGGGCCCTGACTCGCGGTAGCCAAGAGACCCAGTACTTC. This translates into CASSAAQTAFTGALTRGSQETQYF. This chain joins TRBV21-1 and TRBJ2-5; TRBD1, the D gene given by the table, was not confirmed from the DNA. TRBV21-1 is described as a pseudogene. The CDR3 spans 24 residues.

The V call is TRBV9, the J call TRBJ2-5, with D perhaps TRBD2 (7 bases). The germline CDR1 and CDR2 sequences are SGDLS and YYNGEE. V lost 4 bases to trimming and J lost 4 bases, with 20 bases between them. The CDR3 is 16 residues long. The CDR3 coding sequence is TGTGCCAGCAGCCCCAGGGGCGGGAGTGACGGAGAGACCCAGTACTTC. This translates into CASSPRGGSDGETQYF.

The chain couples TRBV5-6 to TRBJ2-2, with D possibly being TRBD1 (6 bases). This CDR3 has 16 amino acids. V was trimmed by 1 base and J by 7 bases, leaving 17 bases between them. From germline, CDR1 is SGHDT and CDR2 YYEEEE. CDR3 loop: CASSLWTQGIHGELFF. In DNA, the CDR3 is TGTGCCAGCAGCTTGTGGACGCAGGGGATTCACGGGGAGCTGTTTTTT.

This rearrangement joins TRBV9 to TRBJ2-3; possibly TRBD1 or TRBD2 for D (6 bases each). The length of the CDR3 is 15 residues. With 9 bases removed from V and 2 bases from J, the gap between germline ends came to 19 bases. Germline V gene lookup returns CDR1 SGDLS and CDR2 YYNGEE. The CDR3 loop is CATTSGAVHTDTQYF. As DNA, the CDR3 is TGTGCCACCACGTCGGGGGCCGTTCACACAGATACGCAGTATTTT.

The chain employs TRBV7-6 and TRBJ2-5, with D perhaps TRBD1 or TRBD2 (5 bases each). Germline lookup yields CDR1 SGHVS and CDR2 FNYEAQ. V lost 4 bases and J 4 bases, leaving 16 bases between the germline ends. The CDR3 consists of 15 residues. In DNA form, the CDR3 reads TGTGCCAGCAGCTCCGTCCAAGGGACGGGAGAGACCCAGTACTTC. It specifies CASSSVQGTGETQYF.

The chain recombines TRBV7-8 with TRBJ1-4; TRBD1 aligns across 7 bases. The germline V gene encodes CDR1 SGHVS and CDR2 FQNEAQ. The CDR3 has 16 residues. Unmatched junction bases numbered 9, after V lost 4 bases and J lost 4 bases. In nucleotides, the CDR3 is TGTGCCAGCAGCTCGGGCCGACAGGGCAATAATGAAAAACTGTTTTTT. It codes for CASSSGRQGNNEKLFF.

In this sample, this clonotype turned up a few times. V and J are TRBV3-1 and TRBJ2-1, with 8 nucleotides matching TRBD2. Germline V gene lookup returns CDR1 LGHDT and CDR2 YNNKEL (reference sequence). Trimming at V came to 3 bases and at J to 9 bases, leaving 10 bases not matched to a gene. The CDR3 covers 15 residues. Here the CDR3 DNA reads TGTGCCAGCAGCCAGGCTAGCGGGCCGGGGGGTGAGCAGTTCTTC. It is translated as CASSQASGPGGEQFF.